This entry lists 14 T cell receptor beta chains sequenced from one sample in a study of shared T cell receptors in the human thymus. Measured with immunoSEQ multiplex PCR; TCRdb has only the in-frame clones, and not every one. The data contain fewer than 700,000 clones, more than 75% of them singletons. These same records also appear under a second study, on human thymus T cells.

What was sequenced was thymocytes. Receptors were obtained from a boy in the first two years of life with a congenital heart defect.

This sequence joins TRBV28 and TRBJ1-1, with TRBD1 identical over 9 bases. The CDR3 covers 21 residues. In germline, CDR1 is MDHEN, CDR2 SYDVKM. V lost 3 bases to trimming and J lost 0 bases; unmatched junction nucleotides: 20. CDR3 in DNA: TGTGCCAGCAGTTTCAATCCTAGACCCGGGACAGGGTATTTTTTGAACACTGAAGCTTTCTTT. Protein: CASSFNPRPGTGYFLNTEAFF.

The rearrangement uses TRBV12-5 and TRBJ1-5, with 7 nucleotides matching TRBD1. The CDR3 extends over 19 amino acids. V shed 2 bases and J 3 bases; nucleotides not matched to a gene: 16. Germline V lookup: CDR1 LGHNT, CDR2 FRNRAP. The CDR3 sequence: CASGLIRWARDRVNQPQHF. The CDR3 region has the DNA TGTGCTAGTGGTTTGATCCGGTGGGCTAGAGACAGGGTCAATCAGCCCCAGCATTTT. Together with reference TRBV12-5 and TRBJ1-5, the CDR3 gives the full variable domain: DARVTQTPRHKVTEMGQEVTMRCQPILGHNTVFWYRQTMMQGLELLAYFRNRAPLDDSGMPKDRFSAEMPDATLATLKIQPSEPRDSAVYFCASGLIRWARDRVNQPQHFGDGTRLSIL.

The rearrangement uses TRBV30 and TRBJ1-4; 9 bases agree with TRBD1. Germline-derived CDR1 and CDR2 are GTSNPN and SVGIG (reference sequence). V trimming: 3 bases; J trimming: 0 bases; junction bases outside the gene matches: 8. The CDR3 runs 17 residues. CDR3 amino acids: CAWRGGQGGSTNEKLFF. The CDR3 nucleotides read TGTGCCTGGAGGGGGGGACAGGGAGGCTCAACTAATGAAAAACTGTTTTTT.

This chain links TRBV18 with TRBJ2-1; weak D call: TRBD2 (7 bases). Germline loops: CDR1 KGHSH, CDR2 LQKENI. V was trimmed by 1 base and J by 4 bases, leaving 14 bases between them. The CDR3 length is 16 residues. The CDR3 loop reads CASSPRGEGVYNEQFF. The CDR3 DNA is TGTGCCAGCTCACCACGGGGGGAGGGGGTATACAATGAGCAGTTCTTC.

V gene TRBV18 combines with J gene TRBJ2-1; 9 bases agree with TRBD2. V was pared by 0 bases and J by 0 bases, with 3 bases of the junction left unmatched. Germline V lookup: CDR1 KGHSH, CDR2 LQKENI. The CDR3 totals 17 residues. CDR3 nucleotides: TGTGCCAGCTCACCACCTAGCGGGAGACGCTCCTACAATGAGCAGTTCTTC. Its translation is CASSPPSGRRSYNEQFF.

The genes are TRBV6-6 and TRBJ1-5; TRBD1 matches 10 bases. The CDR3 runs 13 residues. CDR1 and CDR2 from the germline V gene are MNHNY and SVGAGI (reference sequence). The V and J ends lost 5 bases and 9 bases, in that order; junction bases with no gene match: 4. The CDR3 is CASSGRDRGPQHF. The CDR3 DNA follows: TGTGCCAGCAGTGGCCGGGACAGGGGGCCCCAGCATTTT.

The V call is TRBV5-6, the J call TRBJ1-2; 7 nucleotides line up with TRBD1. The CDR3 extends over 14 amino acids. V trimming: 4 bases; J trimming: 3 bases; junction bases outside the gene matches: 6. Germline values: CDR1 SGHDT, CDR2 YYEEEE. CDR3 sequence (DNA): TGTGCCAGCAGCCCTCGGGACAGCCACTATGGCTACACCTTC. Protein sequence: CASSPRDSHYGYTF.

The chain has TRBV5-1 and TRBJ2-5, with 7 bases fitting TRBD1. CDR1 is SGHRS, CDR2 YFSETQ, per germline. V lost 7 bases, J lost 1 base, and 10 bases stayed unmatched. This CDR3 is 15 amino acids long. The CDR3 sequence: CASGPADRPQETQYF. The CDR3 region has the DNA TGCGCCAGCGGCCCCGCGGACAGGCCCCAAGAGACCCAGTACTTC.

V is TRBV11-3 and J is TRBJ2-7; TRBD2 might be the D (5 bases). Germline CDR1 SGHNT, CDR2 YENEEA. V gave up 4 bases and J gave up 4 bases, with 8 bases separating them. The CDR3 totals 12 residues. In nucleotides, the CDR3 is TGTGCCAGCAGCTCAGGACTTTACGAGCAGTACTTC. It translates to CASSSGLYEQYF.

The chain recombines TRBV29-1 with TRBJ2-2; TRBD1 matches at 9 bases. The length of the CDR3 is 14 residues. J gave up 6 bases and V 6 bases, and 8 bases lay outside the gene matches. CDR1 is SQVTM and CDR2 is ANQGSEA in the germline V gene. The CDR3 loop is CSVNDRGWAGELFF. The CDR3 DNA is TGCAGCGTAAACGACAGGGGGTGGGCCGGGGAGCTGTTTTTT.

J is TRBJ1-1 and V is TRBV4-1, with D maybe TRBD1 (6 bases). The CDR3 is 14 residues long. Germline assignment: CDR1 MGHRA and CDR2 YSYEKL. Trimming removed 1 base at V and 6 bases at J, with 12 bases between. The CDR3 is CASSQGVGGAEAFF. The CDR3 DNA follows: TGCGCCAGCAGCCAAGGGGTAGGGGGGGCTGAAGCTTTCTTT.

V gene TRBV5-1 combines with J gene TRBJ2-5; D gene ambiguous. The CDR3 has 15 residues. The germline V gene encodes CDR1 SGHRS and CDR2 YFSETQ. Trimming shortened V by 2 bases and J by 3 bases, and 14 bases separated the two germline ends. CDR3 loop: CASSFIGLPEETQYF. The CDR3 DNA reads as TGCGCCAGCAGCTTCATTGGTCTACCTGAAGAGACCCAGTACTTC. The full variable domain, with the rest looked up from reference TRBV5-1 and TRBJ2-5, is KAGVTQTPRYLIKTRGQQVTLSCSPISGHRSVSWYQQTPGQGLQFLFEYFSETQRNKGNFPGRFSGRQFSNSRSEMNVSTLELGDSALYLCASSFIGLPEETQYFGPGTRLLVL.

The chain has TRBV4-3 and TRBJ2-3; the match to TRBD1 covers 11 bases. V lost 0 bases and J lost 7; bases outside the gene matches: 9. CDR3 size: 17 residues. CDR1 LGHNA and CDR2 YSLEER come from the germline V gene. The CDR3 DNA reads TGCGCCAGCAGCCAAGATCGGTCCGGGACAGGGGGTAATACGCAGTATTTT. Protein sequence: CASSQDRSGTGGNTQYF.

This chain joins TRBV11-3 and TRBJ1-2, with 7 bases identical to TRBD1. J was trimmed by 0 bases and V by 5 bases; bases with no gene match: 9. CDR3 length: 16 amino acids. Per germline, CDR1 SGHNT and CDR2 YENEEA. The DNA for the CDR3 is TGTGCCAGCAGCCCCCCGGGACAGCTAGCTAACTATGGCTACACCTTC. This encodes CASSPPGQLANYGYTF.